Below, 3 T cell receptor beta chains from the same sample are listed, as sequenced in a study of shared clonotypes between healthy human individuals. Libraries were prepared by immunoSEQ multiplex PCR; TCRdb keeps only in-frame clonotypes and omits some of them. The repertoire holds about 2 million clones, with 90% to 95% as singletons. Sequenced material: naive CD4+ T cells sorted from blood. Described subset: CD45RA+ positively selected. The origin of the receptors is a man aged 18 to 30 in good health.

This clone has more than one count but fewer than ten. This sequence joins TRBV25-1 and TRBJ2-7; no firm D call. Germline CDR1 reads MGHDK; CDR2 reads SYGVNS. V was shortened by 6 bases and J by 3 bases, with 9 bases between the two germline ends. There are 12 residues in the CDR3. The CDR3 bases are TGTGCCAGCAGGACGGACGGCTACGAGCAGTACTTC. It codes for CASRTDGYEQYF.

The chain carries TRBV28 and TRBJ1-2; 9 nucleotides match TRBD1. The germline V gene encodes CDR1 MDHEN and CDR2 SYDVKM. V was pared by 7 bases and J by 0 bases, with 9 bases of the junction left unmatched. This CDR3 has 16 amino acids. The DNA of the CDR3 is TGTGCCAGCAAGGGGACAGGGCCAACCACTAACTATGGCTACACCTTC. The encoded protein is CASKGTGPTTNYGYTF.

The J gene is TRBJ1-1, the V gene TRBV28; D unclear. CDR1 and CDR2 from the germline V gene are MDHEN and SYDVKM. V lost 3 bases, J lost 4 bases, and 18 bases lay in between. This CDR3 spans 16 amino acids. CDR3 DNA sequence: TGTGCCAGCAGTTTCCCTGGTGGTGCAGTATCCACTGAAGCTTTCTTT. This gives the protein CASSFPGGAVSTEAFF.